This T cell receptor beta chain was documented in a study of T cells after yellow fever vaccination. Study background: Preparation of fractions with low cell numbers was performed using SMART-Seq v4 Ultra Low Input. Study findings and constraints: Abundant bulk-population clonotypes could contaminate the FACS-sorted repertoires. Across the CD4 and CD8 compartments, a small share of clonotypes was present in both.

The CDR3 length is 14 residues. Germline CDR1 SEHNR, CDR2 FQNEAQ (reference sequence). With 5 bases clipped from V and 8 bases from J, the junction kept 8 bases outside the gene matches. In making TCR cDNA, 5'RACE template switching added a universal primer site and UMIs to it. Using its own MiXCR run on the 5' RACE reads, TCRdb lists one record per CDR3 protein. Of around 400,000 distinct CDR3 sequences listed, around 10% are singletons. As regards this clonotype: Its antigen remains unknown.

The gene calls are TRBV7-9 and TRBJ1-4, with 7 bases lining up with TRBD1. This TCR was sampled from a man between 18 and 29 years old who received the YFV17D yellow fever vaccine. The source was PBMCs, collected on the day of the first yellow fever vaccination. CDR3 sequence reads: CASSEQGIEEKLFF. The CDR3 nucleotides read TGTGCCAGCAGCGAACAGGGGATTGAGGAAAAACTGTTTTTT. Based on the CDR3 plus reference TRBV7-9 and TRBJ1-4, the full variable domain is DTGVSQNPRHKITKRGQNVTFRCDPISEHNRLYWYRQTLGQGPEFLTYFQNEAQLEKSRLLSDRFSAERPKGSFSTLEIQRTEQGDSAMYLCASSEQGIEEKLFFGSGTQLSVL.